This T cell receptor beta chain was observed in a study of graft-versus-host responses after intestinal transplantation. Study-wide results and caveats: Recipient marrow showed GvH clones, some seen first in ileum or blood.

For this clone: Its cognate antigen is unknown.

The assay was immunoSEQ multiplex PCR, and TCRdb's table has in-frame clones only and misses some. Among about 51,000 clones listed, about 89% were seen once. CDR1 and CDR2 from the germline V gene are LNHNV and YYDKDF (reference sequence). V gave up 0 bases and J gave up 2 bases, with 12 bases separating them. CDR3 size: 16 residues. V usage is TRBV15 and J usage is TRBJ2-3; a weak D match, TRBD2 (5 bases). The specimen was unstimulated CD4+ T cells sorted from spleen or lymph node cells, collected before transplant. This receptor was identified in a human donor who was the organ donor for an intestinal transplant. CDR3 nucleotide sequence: TGTGCCACCAGCAGAGATCCTCTAGCTGCCACAGATACGCAGTATTTT. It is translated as CATSRDPLAATDTQYF. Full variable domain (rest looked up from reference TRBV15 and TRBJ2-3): DAMVIQNPRYQVTQFGKPVTLSCSQTLNHNVMYWYQQKSSQAPKLLFHYYDKDFNNEADTPDNFQSRRPNTSFCFLDIRSPGLGDTAMYLCATSRDPLAATDTQYFGPGTRLTVL.